The 16 T cell receptor beta chains presented below share a single source sample, sequenced in a study of early stage breast cancer tumors. Assay: immunoSEQ multiplex PCR; the TCRdb copy retains only in-frame clones and omits some. The sample lists 25,000 to 30,000 clones, around 53% seen once, with roughly 8% in the top ten. What was sequenced was breast tumor tissue. The receptors originated from a person aged 45 to 59 with breast cancer.

This clone was counted a few times. The J gene is TRBJ1-4, the V gene TRBV6-1; 10 bases align to TRBD1. The germline V gene has CDR1 MNHNS and CDR2 SASEGT. The J segment lost 4 bases and the V segment lost 4 bases, leaving 6 bases of the junction unmatched. The CDR3 sequence is 16 residues long. The CDR3 here is CASSGWTGGNNEKLFF. In DNA, the CDR3 is TGTGCCAGCAGTGGTTGGACAGGGGGAAATAATGAAAAACTGTTTTTT.

In its sample, this clone was seen a few times. The chain recombines TRBV5-6 with TRBJ2-5, with a possible D match to TRBD1 (5 bases). This CDR3 is 12 amino acids long. Looked up from germline, CDR1 is SGHDT and CDR2 is YYEEEE. V shed 2 bases and J shed 14 bases, with 16 bases lying between them. The DNA of the CDR3 is TGTGCCAGCAGCTTAGGGGATACCCCTTTTTACTTC. Translated, it gives CASSLGDTPFYF. The full variable domain, its missing parts supplied by reference TRBV5-6 and TRBJ2-5, is DAGVTQSPTHLIKTRGQQVTLRCSPKSGHDTVSWYQQALGQGPQFIFQYYEEEERQRGNFPDRFSGHQFPNYSSELNVNALLLGDSALYLCASSLGDTPFYFGPGTRLLVL.

This chain connects TRBV29-1 to TRBJ2-1; no clear D gene. The CDR3 has 11 amino acids. With 7 bases removed from V and 3 bases from J, the gap between germline ends came to 7 bases. Per the germline V gene, CDR1 is SQVTM and CDR2 is ANQGSEA. In DNA form, the CDR3 reads TGCAGCGGAGACTTCTACAATGAGCAGTTCTTC. As protein: CSGDFYNEQFF.

The chain is built from TRBV6-5 and TRBJ2-7; D perhaps matches TRBD2 (5 bases). Germline V lookup: CDR1 MNHEY, CDR2 SVGAGI. This CDR3 contains 15 residues. Deletions cut 2 bases from V and 0 bases from J, with 11 bases between. The chain's CDR3 is CASSYEDSSSYEQYF. For the CDR3, the DNA is TGTGCCAGCAGTTACGAGGACTCCTCCTCCTACGAGCAGTACTTC.

The chain has TRBV7-2 and TRBJ2-1; 12 bases map to TRBD2. V lost 1 base to trimming and J lost 5 bases; unmatched junction nucleotides: 9. The CDR3 consists of 18 residues. The germline V gene encodes CDR1 SGHTA and CDR2 FQGNSA. CDR3 sequence (DNA): TGTGCCAGCAGCTTAGGTCTAGCGGGAGGGATCGCCCACAATGAGCAGTTCTTC. Its protein product is CASSLGLAGGIAHNEQFF.

The chain is built from TRBV19 and TRBJ2-3; TRBD1 aligns across 8 bases. V was pared by 10 bases and J by 3 bases, with 6 bases of the junction left unmatched. The CDR3 has 13 amino acids. Germline CDR1 LNHDA, CDR2 SQIVND (reference sequence). The CDR3, as DNA: TGTGCCACCCGGGACAGGCAAACAGATACGCAGTATTTT. It yields the protein CATRDRQTDTQYF.

This clone is termed medium-sized. The chain combines TRBV12-5 with TRBJ2-2; weak D call: TRBD1 (6 bases). CDR1 and CDR2 (germline): LGHNT, FRNRAP. V lost 5 bases and J lost 6, with 10 bases in between. The CDR3 covers 13 residues. For the CDR3, the DNA is TGTGCTAGTGGTGTAACAGGGTCCGGGGAGCTGTTTTTT. The encoded protein is CASGVTGSGELFF.

V and J are TRBV4-2 and TRBJ1-4; no clear D. The CDR3 spans 15 residues. The germline V and J ends were trimmed by 1 base and 3 bases, with 9 bases remaining between them. Germline lookup yields CDR1 LGHNA and CDR2 YNFKEQ. The CDR3: CASSQGSDANEKLFF. CDR3 bases: TGTGCCAGCAGCCAAGGGTCAGATGCTAATGAAAAACTGTTTTTT.

The chain employs TRBV15 and TRBJ2-1; D possibly uses TRBD1 or TRBD2 (5 bases each). CDR1 and CDR2 from the germline V gene are LNHNV and YYDKDF (reference sequence). The CDR3 totals 15 residues. V was clipped by 0 bases and J by 9 bases, with 15 bases between them. CDR3: CATSREVGRSGEQFF. DNA of the CDR3: TGTGCCACCAGCAGAGAAGTGGGACGATCTGGTGAGCAGTTCTTC.

This clone has a handful of counts. The chain links TRBV9 to TRBJ1-1; the match to TRBD1 covers 9 bases. From germline, CDR1 is SGDLS and CDR2 YYNGEE. Germline trimming cut 3 bases from V and 3 bases from J; bases unmatched to any gene: 6. This CDR3 is 15 amino acids long. For the CDR3, the DNA is TGTGCCAGCAGCGCAGAGGGACAGGGCCACACTGAAGCTTTCTTT. Translated: CASSAEGQGHTEAFF.

This clone was seen a few times. The genes are TRBV7-6 and TRBJ1-2, with 10 bases matching TRBD1. Germline V gives CDR1 SGHVS, CDR2 FNYEAQ. J gave up 4 bases and V 5 bases, and 10 bases lay outside the gene matches. This CDR3 is built from 16 residues. The CDR3 sequence is CASSEGPGQGSYGYTF. CDR3 DNA: TGTGCCAGCAGCGAAGGTCCGGGACAGGGGAGCTATGGCTACACCTTC.

By sample share, this clone is medium-sized. J is TRBJ2-2 and V is TRBV2, with 12 bases that match TRBD1. CDR3 size: 15 residues. Germline V gene sequence: CDR1 SNHLY, CDR2 FYNNEI. The trim removed 6 bases at V and 7 bases at J, leaving 6 bases unmatched. The CDR3 is CASSSGQGAVGELFF. The CDR3 DNA follows: TGTGCCAGCAGCTCGGGACAGGGGGCAGTCGGGGAGCTGTTTTTT.

The chain links TRBV14 to TRBJ1-3; D not resolved. V was pared by 1 base and J by 3 bases, with 10 bases between. This CDR3 is built from 15 residues. Germline assignment: CDR1 SGHDN and CDR2 FVKESK. The CDR3 loop is CASSQAPGFGNTIYF. DNA for the CDR3: TGTGCCAGCAGCCAAGCCCCAGGCTTTGGAAACACCATATATTTT.

Relative to its sample, this clone is large (0.1 to 1%). This chain links TRBV7-3 with TRBJ2-7; 8 nucleotides match TRBD2. In germline, CDR1 is SGHTA, CDR2 FQGTGA. V lost 2 bases to trimming and J lost 6 bases; unmatched junction nucleotides: 9. The CDR3 loop spans 15 amino acids. CDR3 sequence (DNA): TGTGCCAGCAGCTTAGCGGGAGGAGATCGGACCGAGCAGTACTTC. This codes for CASSLAGGDRTEQYF.

The V call is TRBV25-1, the J call TRBJ2-1; TRBD1 might be the D (6 bases). The CDR3 spans 14 residues. CDR1 and CDR2 (germline): MGHDK, SYGVNS. V was shortened by 8 bases and J by 4 bases, with 15 bases between the two germline ends. This chain's CDR3 is CASSPGRGYNEQFF. The CDR3 DNA is TGTGCCAGCTCCCCTGGCAGGGGTTACAATGAGCAGTTCTTC.

The V gene is TRBV7-2, the J gene TRBJ2-5, with TRBD1 matching 10 bases. V gave up 5 bases and J gave up 3 bases; unmatched junction bases: 6. This CDR3 is 15 amino acids long. From germline, CDR1 is SGHTA and CDR2 FQGNSA. For the CDR3, the DNA is TGTGCCAGCAGCCTGACAGGGGGCGCCGAAGAGACCCAGTACTTC. Translating it yields CASSLTGGAEETQYF.